This T cell receptor beta chain was documented in a study of monozygotic twins with inflammatory bowel disease. Per-sample cDNA came from eight separate reactions. UMIs bearing a 6-nucleotide sample barcode were added through template switching. No DNA is given; TCRdb re-called the 5' RACE reads and lists each CDR3 protein once. The sample has fewer than 550,000 distinct CDR3 sequences, and its top ten clones hold around 2.4%. For this clonotype: Its cognate antigen is unknown.

The CDR3 length is 15 residues. CDR1 is MNHNS and CDR2 is SASEGT in the germline V gene. Findings and limits, study-wide: In these data, no single strong IBD-associated signal or clonotype received support.

The authors isolated total RNA from whole blood without sorting T cells. V gene TRBV6-1 combines with J gene TRBJ2-1; the D gene TCRdb calls, TRBD1, cannot be checked with no DNA. Sequenced input: blood. The clonotype originates from a human donor with ulcerative colitis or Crohn's disease, or a healthy co-twin of an affected twin (not recorded which). The chain's CDR3 is CASSLTGDDYNEQFF.